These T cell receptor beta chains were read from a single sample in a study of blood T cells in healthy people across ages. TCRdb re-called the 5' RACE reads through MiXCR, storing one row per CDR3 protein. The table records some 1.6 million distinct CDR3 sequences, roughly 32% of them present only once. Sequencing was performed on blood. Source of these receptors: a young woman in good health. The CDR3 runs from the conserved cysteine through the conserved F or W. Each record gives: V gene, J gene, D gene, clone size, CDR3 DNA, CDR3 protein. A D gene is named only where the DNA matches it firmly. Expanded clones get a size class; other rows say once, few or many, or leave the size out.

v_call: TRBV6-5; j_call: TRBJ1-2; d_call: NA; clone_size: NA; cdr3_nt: TGTGCCAGCAGCAGGGGTGGCATATATGGCTACACCTTC; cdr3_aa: CASSRGGIYGYTF
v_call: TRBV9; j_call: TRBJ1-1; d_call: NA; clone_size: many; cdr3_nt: TGTGCCAGCAGCGTAGGAGGTAGAACTGAAGCTTTCTTT; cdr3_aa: CASSVGGRTEAFF
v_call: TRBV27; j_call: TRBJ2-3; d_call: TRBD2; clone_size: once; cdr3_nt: TGTGCCAGCAAGACTAGCGGGAAATCAGATACGCAGTATTTT; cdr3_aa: CASKTSGKSDTQYF
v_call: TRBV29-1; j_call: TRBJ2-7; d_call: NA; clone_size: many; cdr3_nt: TGCAGTGCATATACGGGACTGACCGCCTACGAGCAGTACTTC; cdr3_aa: CSAYTGLTAYEQYF
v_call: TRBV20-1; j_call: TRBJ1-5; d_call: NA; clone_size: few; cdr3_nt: TGCAGTGCTAGTGGTGGGGAGGGTCCCCAGCATTTT; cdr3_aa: CSASGGEGPQHF
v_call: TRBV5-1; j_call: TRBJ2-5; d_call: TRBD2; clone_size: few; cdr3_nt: TGCGCCAGCAGCTTCCTCGCGGGGGGTGACCAAGAGACCCAGTACTTC; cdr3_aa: CASSFLAGGDQETQYF
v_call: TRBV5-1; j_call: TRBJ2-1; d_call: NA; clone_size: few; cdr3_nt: TGCGCCAGCAGCCTAATGGGACTCGGGCAGTTCTTC; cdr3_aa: CASSLMGLGQFF
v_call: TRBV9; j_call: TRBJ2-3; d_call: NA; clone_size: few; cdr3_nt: TGTGCCAGCAGCGTAGATGCGGAGATCCTGGATACGCAGTATTTT; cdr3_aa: CASSVDAEILDTQYF
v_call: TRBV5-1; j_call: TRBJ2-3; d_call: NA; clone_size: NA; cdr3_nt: TGCGCCAGCAGCTTGGTCGGGCGGGACCCAGATACGCAGTATTTT; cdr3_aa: CASSLVGRDPDTQYF
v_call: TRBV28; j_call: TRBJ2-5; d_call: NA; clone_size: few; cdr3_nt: TGTGCCAGCAGCTTAGAGGGGATGCAGACCCAGTACTTC; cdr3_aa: CASSLEGMQTQYF
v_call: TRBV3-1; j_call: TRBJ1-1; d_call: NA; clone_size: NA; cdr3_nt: TGTGCCAGCAGCCATAGTACTCCTGCGGGAGCTTTCTTT; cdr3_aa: CASSHSTPAGAFF
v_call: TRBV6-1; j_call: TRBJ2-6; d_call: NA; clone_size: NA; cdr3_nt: TGTGCCAGCAGTGGAACAGGGAGCTCTGGGGCCAACGTCCTGACTTTC; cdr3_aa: CASSGTGSSGANVLTF
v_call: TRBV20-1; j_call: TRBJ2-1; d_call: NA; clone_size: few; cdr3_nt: TGCAGTGCTAGGACCCAAGGGGCCTACAATGAGCAGTTCTTC; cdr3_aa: CSARTQGAYNEQFF
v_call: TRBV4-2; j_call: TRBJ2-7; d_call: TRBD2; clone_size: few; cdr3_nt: TGTGCCAGCAGCCAAGGTCCTAGCGGCTACGAGCAGTACTTC; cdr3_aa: CASSQGPSGYEQYF
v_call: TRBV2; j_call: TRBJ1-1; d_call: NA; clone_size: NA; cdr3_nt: TGTGCCAGCACCCGGGGAGGGGGCACTGAAGCTTTCTTT; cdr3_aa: CASTRGGGTEAFF
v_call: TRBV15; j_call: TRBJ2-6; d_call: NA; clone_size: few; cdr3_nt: TGTGCCACCAGCGGCTCTCTTGGGGCCAACGTCCTGACTTTC; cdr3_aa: CATSGSLGANVLTF
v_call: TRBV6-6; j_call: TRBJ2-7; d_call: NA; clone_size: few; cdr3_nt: TGTGCCAGCAGTTACTCTAGAGGCGGCACCTACGAGCAGTACTTC; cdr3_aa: CASSYSRGGTYEQYF
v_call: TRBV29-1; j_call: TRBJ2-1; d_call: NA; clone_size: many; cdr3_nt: TGCAGCGTCGTGCCGGACAGCCAGTCCTACAATGAGCAGTTCTTC; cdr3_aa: CSVVPDSQSYNEQFF
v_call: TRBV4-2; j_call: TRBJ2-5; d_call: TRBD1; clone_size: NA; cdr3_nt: TGTGCCAGCAGCCACCCCTCCGGGACAGGGGGAGAGGCCCAGTACTTC; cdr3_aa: CASSHPSGTGGEAQYF
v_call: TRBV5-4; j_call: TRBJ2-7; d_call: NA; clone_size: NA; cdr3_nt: TGTGCCAGCAGCCCGGTGGGAGGCAGGGCGTACGAGCAGTACTTC; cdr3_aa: CASSPVGGRAYEQYF
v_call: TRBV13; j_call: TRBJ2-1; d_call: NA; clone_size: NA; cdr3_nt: TGTGCCAGCAGCTTAAATGAGGGTGAGCAGTTCTTC; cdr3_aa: CASSLNEGEQFF
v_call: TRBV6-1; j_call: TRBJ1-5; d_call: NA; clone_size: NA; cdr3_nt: TGTGCCAGCAGTGAATATCGCCGATCCAATCAGCCCCAGCATTTT; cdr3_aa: CASSEYRRSNQPQHF
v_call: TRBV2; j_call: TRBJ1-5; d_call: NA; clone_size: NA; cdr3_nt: TGTGCCAGCAGCTTGGACGGCGCGCAAGGGCCCCAGCATTTT; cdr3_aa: CASSLDGAQGPQHF
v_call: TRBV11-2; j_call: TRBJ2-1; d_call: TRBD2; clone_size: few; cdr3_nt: TGTGCCAGCAGCCACCTGGGAGGGAGTGAGCAGTTCTTC; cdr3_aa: CASSHLGGSEQFF
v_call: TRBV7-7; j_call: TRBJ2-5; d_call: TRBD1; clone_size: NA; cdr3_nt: TGTGCCAGCAGCTTAGGTGGGGACAGGGGGCTAGAGACCCAGTACTTC; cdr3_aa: CASSLGGDRGLETQYF
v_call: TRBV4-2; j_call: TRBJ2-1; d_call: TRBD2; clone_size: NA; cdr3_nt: TGTGCCAGCAGCCAAATTCTAGCGGGTGGCTCCTACAATGAGCAGTTCTTC; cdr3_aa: CASSQILAGGSYNEQFF
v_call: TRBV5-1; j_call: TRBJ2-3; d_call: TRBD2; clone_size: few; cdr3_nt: TGCGCCAGCAGCTTGGCCCTAGGTAGCGGGGGCACAGATACGCAGTATTTT; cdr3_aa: CASSLALGSGGTDTQYF
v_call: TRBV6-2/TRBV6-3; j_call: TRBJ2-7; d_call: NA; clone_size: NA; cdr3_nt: TGTGCCAGCAGTCCCGGACTCCACGAGCGGTACTTC; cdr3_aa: CASSPGLHERYF
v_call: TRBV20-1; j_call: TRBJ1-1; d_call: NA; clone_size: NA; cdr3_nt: TGCAGTGCTAGCTCATTGGGACGGATGAACACTGAAGCTTTCTTT; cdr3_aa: CSASSLGRMNTEAFF
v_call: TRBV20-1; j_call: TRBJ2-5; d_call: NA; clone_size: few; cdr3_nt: TGCAGTGCTATTACGGGGCCCACTGCTCAAGAGACCCAGTACTTC; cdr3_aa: CSAITGPTAQETQYF
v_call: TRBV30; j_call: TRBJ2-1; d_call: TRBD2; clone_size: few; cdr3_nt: TGTGCCTGGAGTGTAGGGGCGGGAGGTAACTACAATGAGCAGTTCTTC; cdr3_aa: CAWSVGAGGNYNEQFF
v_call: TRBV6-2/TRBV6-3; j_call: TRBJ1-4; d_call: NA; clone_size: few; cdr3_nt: TGTGCCAGCAGGCCAGACAGGTTCATCGGAAAACTGTTTTTT; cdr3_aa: CASRPDRFIGKLFF
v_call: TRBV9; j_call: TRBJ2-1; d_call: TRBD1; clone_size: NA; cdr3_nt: TGTGCCAGCAGCGGTCCCGGGACAGCGTTTAGCTCCTACAATGAGCAGTTCTTC; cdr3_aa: CASSGPGTAFSSYNEQFF
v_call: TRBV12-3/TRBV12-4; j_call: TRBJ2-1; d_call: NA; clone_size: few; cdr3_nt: TGTGCCTGCAGCCAGAGGTGGGAGTACAATGAGCAGTTCTTC; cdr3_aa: CACSQRWEYNEQFF
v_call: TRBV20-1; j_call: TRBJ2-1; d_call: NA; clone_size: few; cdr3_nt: TGCAGTGAGACCAGCGACCGGCATGAGCAGTTCTTC; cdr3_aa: CSETSDRHEQFF
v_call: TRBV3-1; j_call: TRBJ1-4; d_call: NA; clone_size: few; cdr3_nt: TGTGCCAGCAGCCAATCCCGCGCGTACCTTGAAAAACTGTTTTTT; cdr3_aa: CASSQSRAYLEKLFF
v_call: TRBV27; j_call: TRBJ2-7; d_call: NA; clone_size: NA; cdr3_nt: TGTGCCAGCAGTAAACGGACGGGGACCTACGAGCAGTACTTC; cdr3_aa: CASSKRTGTYEQYF
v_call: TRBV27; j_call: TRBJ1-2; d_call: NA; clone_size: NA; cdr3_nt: TGTGCCAGCGCCTTAGGGGGGACCCTCTATGGCTACACCTTC; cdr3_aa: CASALGGTLYGYTF
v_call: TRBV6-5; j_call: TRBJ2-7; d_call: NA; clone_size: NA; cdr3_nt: TGTGCCAGCGGTAGGACACTGATCTCCTACGAGCAGTACTTC; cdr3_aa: CASGRTLISYEQYF
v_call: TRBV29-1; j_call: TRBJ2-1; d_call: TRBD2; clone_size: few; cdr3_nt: TGCAGCGTTGATGGTGGCGGGGGAATCTACAATGAGCAGTTCTTC; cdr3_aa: CSVDGGGGIYNEQFF
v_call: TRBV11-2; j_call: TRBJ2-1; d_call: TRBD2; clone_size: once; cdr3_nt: TGTGCCAGCAGCTTAGTACGGGGGGGCCGAAATGAGCGGTTCTTC; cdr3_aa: CASSLVRGGRNERFF
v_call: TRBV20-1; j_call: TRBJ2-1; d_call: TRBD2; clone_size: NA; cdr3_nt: TGCAGTGCTAGAGCGCTGACTAGCGGCTACAATGAGCAGTTCTTC; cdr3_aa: CSARALTSGYNEQFF
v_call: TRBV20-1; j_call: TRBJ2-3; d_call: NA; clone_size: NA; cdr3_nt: TGCAGTGCCCCTCCGGGGAAAGATACGCAGTATTTT; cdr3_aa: CSAPPGKDTQYF
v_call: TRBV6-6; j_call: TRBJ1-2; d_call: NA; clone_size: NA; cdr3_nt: TGTGCCAGCAGTTACGGCCAGGTGAATAATGGCTACACCTTC; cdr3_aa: CASSYGQVNNGYTF
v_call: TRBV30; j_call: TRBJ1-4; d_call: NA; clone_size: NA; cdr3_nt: TGTGCCTGGAGTGCACTACCCCCGGATTCCCTGTTTTTT; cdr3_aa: CAWSALPPDSLFF
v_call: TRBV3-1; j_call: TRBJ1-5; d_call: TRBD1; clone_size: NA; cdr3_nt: TGTGCCAGCAGCCAAGGGGACAGGTCCCTGCAGCCCCAGCATTTT; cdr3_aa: CASSQGDRSLQPQHF
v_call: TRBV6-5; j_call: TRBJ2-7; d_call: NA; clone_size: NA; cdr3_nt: TGTGCCAGCAGTTACGAGCACAGAAGGAACGAGCAGTACTTC; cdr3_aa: CASSYEHRRNEQYF
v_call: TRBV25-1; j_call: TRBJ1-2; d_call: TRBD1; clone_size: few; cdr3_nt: TGTGCCAGCAGTGAATTCAGGGCAGGGGGCGCTTATGGCTACACCTTC; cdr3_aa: CASSEFRAGGAYGYTF
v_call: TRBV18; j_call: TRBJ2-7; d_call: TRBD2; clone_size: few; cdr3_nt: TGTGCCAGCTCACCACGGCTAGCGGGAGGCGAGTACGAGCAGTACTTC; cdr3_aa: CASSPRLAGGEYEQYF
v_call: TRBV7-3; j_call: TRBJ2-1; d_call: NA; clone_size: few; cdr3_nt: TGTGCCAGATTCCTCGACCGGGCAAAGCAGTTCTTC; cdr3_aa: CARFLDRAKQFF
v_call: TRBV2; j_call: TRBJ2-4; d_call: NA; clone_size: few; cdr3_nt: TGTGCCAGCAGTGAAGGGGGGAACATTCAGTACTTC; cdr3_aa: CASSEGGNIQYF
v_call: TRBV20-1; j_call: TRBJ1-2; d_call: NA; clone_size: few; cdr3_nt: TGCAGTGCTGGGGTGGGGGCTCGGGATGGCTACACCTTC; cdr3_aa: CSAGVGARDGYTF
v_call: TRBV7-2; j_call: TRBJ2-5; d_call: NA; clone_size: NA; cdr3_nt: TGTGCCAGCAGCTTGGACAGTGAAGAGACCCAGTACTTC; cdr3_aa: CASSLDSEETQYF